These 19 T cell receptor beta chains came from one sample sequenced in a study of control samples from healthy donors and cancer patients. This table comes from immunoSEQ multiplex PCR, and its TCRdb copy is limited to in-frame clones, with some not included. The table records 100,000 to 150,000 clones, around 86% of them present only once. The source material was blood. Every receptor here comes from a man aged 40-49 years in good health.

The chain combines TRBV14 with TRBJ2-1; no definite D call. The CDR3 spans 12 residues. Germline values: CDR1 SGHDN, CDR2 FVKESK. Trimming cost V 0 bases and J 11 bases, with 8 bases left between them. This chain's CDR3 is CASSQDTNKQFF. CDR3 coding DNA: TGTGCCAGCAGCCAAGATACTAACAAGCAGTTCTTC.

This chain links TRBV3-1 (or the pseudogene TRBV3-2) with TRBJ2-7; D not certain. With 1 base removed from V and 0 bases from J, the gap between germline ends came to 10 bases. Germline V lookup: CDR1 LGHDT, CDR2 YNNKEL (reference sequence). The CDR3 runs to 15 residues. The CDR3 is CASSQGTRSSYEQYF. The CDR3 DNA follows: TGTGCCAGCAGCCAAGGTACACGGAGCTCCTACGAGCAGTACTTC.

The CDR3 here is CASSPRGSFQETQYF. DNA for the CDR3: TGTGCCAGTAGTCCCCGAGGTAGCTTCCAAGAGACCCAGTACTTC. The V call is TRBV19, the J call TRBJ2-5; D remains unclear. V was trimmed by 5 bases and J by 1 base, leaving 14 bases between them. The CDR3 length is 15 residues. Germline V gene lookup returns CDR1 LNHDA and CDR2 SQIVND (reference sequence).

V is TRBV20-1 and J is TRBJ1-1; 8 bases line up with TRBD1. V was pared by 3 bases and J by 1 base, with 4 bases of the junction left unmatched. The germline V gene has CDR1 DFQATT and CDR2 SNEGSKA (reference sequence). This CDR3 has 14 amino acids. In nucleotides, the CDR3 is TGCAGTGCTAGTGCCGGGACAGGGAACACTGAAGCTTTCTTT. Its translation is CSASAGTGNTEAFF.

The J gene is TRBJ2-7, the V gene TRBV6-6, with TRBD1 matching 12 bases. The V gene end was trimmed by 2 bases and the J gene end by 5 bases; junction bases not matched to a gene: 1. The germline gives CDR1 MNHNY, CDR2 SVGAGI (reference sequence). This CDR3 spans 14 amino acids. CDR3 amino acids: CASSYGTGGHEQYF. As DNA, the CDR3 is TGTGCCAGCAGTTACGGGACAGGGGGCCACGAGCAGTACTTC.

The chain is built from TRBV19 and TRBJ1-6; 8 positions agree with TRBD1. This CDR3 has 13 residues. The trim removed 8 bases at V and 7 bases at J, leaving 4 bases unmatched. Germline-derived CDR1 and CDR2 are LNHDA and SQIVND (reference sequence). This CDR3 reads CASYDRGNSPLHF. The CDR3 nucleotides are TGTGCCAGTTACGACAGGGGAAATTCACCCCTCCACTTT.

The chain joins TRBV2 to TRBJ2-5, with 9 bases fitting TRBD1. Trimming at V came to 5 bases and at J to 5 bases, leaving 6 bases not matched to a gene. The CDR3 consists of 14 residues. CDR1 and CDR2 (germline): SNHLY, FYNNEI. The CDR3, as DNA: TGTGCCAGCAGTCGGGGACAGGGCTGGGAGACCCAGTACTTC. Translating it yields CASSRGQGWETQYF. The whole variable domain, remainder taken from reference TRBV2 and TRBJ2-5, is EPEVTQTPSHQVTQMGQEVILRCVPISNHLYFYWYRQILGQKVEFLVSFYNNEISEKSEIFDDQFSVERPDGSNFTLKIRSTKLEDSAMYFCASSRGQGWETQYFGPGTRLLVL.

The chain combines TRBV6-2 or TRBV6-3 with TRBJ2-5; D not resolved. Germline CDR1 reads MNHEY; CDR2 reads SVGEGT. CDR3 size: 15 residues. Trimming took off 4 bases at V and 0 bases at J, with 12 bases between the two ends. The CDR3 region is CASSSGMGYQETQYF. DNA of the CDR3: TGTGCCAGCAGTTCGGGTATGGGGTACCAAGAGACCCAGTACTTC.

The sample holds many counts of this clone. J is TRBJ1-2 and V is TRBV19, with D unclear. The germline gives CDR1 LNHDA, CDR2 SQIVND (reference sequence). The V and J ends lost 3 bases and 6 bases respectively, with 11 bases between them. The length of the CDR3 is 13 residues. The CDR3 sequence is CASSMRRVDGYTF. The CDR3 DNA reads TGTGCCAGTAGTATGCGGAGGGTGGATGGCTACACCTTC.

This chain connects TRBV10-1 to TRBJ2-1, with D unclear. Germline V gene lookup returns CDR1 WNHNN and CDR2 SYGVQD (reference sequence). The V gene lost 6 bases and the J gene lost 7 bases, with 13 bases spanning the gap. This CDR3 region has 13 residues. This chain's CDR3 is CASSRMYGNEQFF. The CDR3 nucleotides are TGCGCCAGCAGCCGAATGTATGGGAATGAGCAGTTCTTC.

The chain links TRBV18 to TRBJ2-5; D is undetermined. Per germline, CDR1 KGHSH and CDR2 LQKENI. V was pared by 3 bases and J by 3 bases, with 8 bases between. CDR3 length equals 13 residues. The CDR3 nucleotides are TGTGCCAGCTCACCCCCCCCAGAAGAGACCCAGTACTTC. As protein: CASSPPPEETQYF.

The gene calls are TRBV6-6 and TRBJ1-2; D not resolved. Germline CDR1 MNHNY, CDR2 SVGAGI (reference sequence). Trimming left V 4 bases short and J 4 bases short, with 10 bases between. The CDR3 is 13 amino acids. CDR3 in DNA: TGTGCCAGCAGTTTCATGGAGTCCTATGGCTACACCTTC. This encodes CASSFMESYGYTF.

The rearrangement uses TRBV10-1 and TRBJ2-7, with TRBD1 as a possible D gene (5 bases). CDR3 length: 15 amino acids. Germline V CDR1 and CDR2: WNHNN, SYGVQD (reference sequence). Trimming left V 10 bases short and J 0 bases short, with 19 bases between. This CDR3 reads CATAGGQGSSYEQYF. The CDR3 DNA is TGCGCCACCGCCGGTGGGCAGGGAAGCTCCTACGAGCAGTACTTC.

V gene TRBV9 combines with J gene TRBJ1-2, with 8 bases matching TRBD1. Germline V gives CDR1 SGDLS, CDR2 YYNGEE. Losses at the gene ends were 3 bases for V and 1 base for J; bases not matched to a gene: 8. This CDR3 region has 16 residues. CDR3 amino acids: CASSGRNRGNNYGYTF. In nucleotides, the CDR3 is TGTGCCAGCAGCGGTCGTAACAGGGGGAATAACTATGGCTACACCTTC.

The V call is TRBV7-8, the J call TRBJ2-2; the match to TRBD1 covers 7 bases. CDR3 length: 15 amino acids. The junction had 2 bases not matched to a gene; V was cut back by 4 bases and J by 0 bases. CDR1 is SGHVS and CDR2 is FQNEAQ in the germline V gene. CDR3 sequence reads: CASSSQGTNTGELFF. In DNA, the CDR3 is TGTGCCAGCAGCTCACAGGGGACGAACACCGGGGAGCTGTTTTTT.

V and J are TRBV7-9 and TRBJ2-2, with 10 bases fitting TRBD1. Germline-derived CDR1 and CDR2 are SEHNR and FQNEAQ (reference sequence). CDR3 length: 15 amino acids. V shed 8 bases, J shed 7 bases, and the junction held 10 bases outside the gene matches. The CDR3 loop reads CASRSGTGVVGELFF. The CDR3 DNA sequence: TGTGCCAGCCGCTCCGGGACAGGGGTCGTCGGGGAGCTGTTTTTT.

This sequence joins TRBV5-1 and TRBJ2-7; D ambiguous. V gave up 0 bases and J gave up 7 bases, with 8 bases separating them. The CDR3 contains 12 residues. CDR1 is SGHRS and CDR2 is YFSETQ in the germline V gene. The CDR3 DNA follows: TGCGCCAGCAGCTTGGCCAACGAGGAGCAGTACTTC. Its protein is CASSLANEEQYF.

The rearrangement uses TRBV25-1 and TRBJ1-3, with D maybe TRBD1 (6 bases). Germline V gene data show CDR1 as MGHDK and CDR2 as SYGVNS. The CDR3 contains 18 residues. With 3 bases removed from V and 0 bases from J, the gap between germline ends came to 18 bases. CDR3 coding DNA: TGTGCCAGCAGTGACTTAACCCCGGTGGACAGCTCTGGAAACACCATATATTTT. This gives the protein CASSDLTPVDSSGNTIYF.

This clone appeared a few times. The J gene is TRBJ1-6, the V gene TRBV4-3, with 9 bases that match TRBD1. Germline V gene data show CDR1 as LGHNA and CDR2 as YSLEER. With V trimmed by 0 bases and J by 10 bases, 4 bases remained unmatched. CDR3 length: 15 residues. CDR3 DNA sequence: TGCGCCAGCAGCCAAGAAGTGACAGGGGGATCACCCCTCCACTTT. Translation: CASSQEVTGGSPLHF.